This T cell receptor (beta chain) is drawn from a study of shared clonotypes between healthy human individuals. Whole-study context: In total, the donors were two women and three men aged 18 to 49.

The V gene's germline CDR1 is KGHSH and CDR2 LQKENI. This CDR3 is 16 amino acids long. Trimming removed 3 bases from V and 3 bases from J; junction bases left unmatched: 5. Clones were sequenced by immunoSEQ multiplex PCR, and TCRdb holds only the in-frame ones, with some missing. The table includes about 2.4 million clones, under 95% detected once. The TCR sequence derives from a man aged 18 to 29 in good health. Some clones in this sample may be carry-over from other donors' samples. Source material: naive CD4+ T cells from PBMCs. Regarding subset: CD45RA+ positively selected. This rearrangement joins TRBV18 to TRBJ2-2; 9 bases are shared with TRBD2. This CDR3 is CASSPQGTSHTGELFF. DNA of the CDR3: TGTGCCAGCTCACCTCAGGGGACTAGCCACACCGGGGAGCTGTTTTTT.